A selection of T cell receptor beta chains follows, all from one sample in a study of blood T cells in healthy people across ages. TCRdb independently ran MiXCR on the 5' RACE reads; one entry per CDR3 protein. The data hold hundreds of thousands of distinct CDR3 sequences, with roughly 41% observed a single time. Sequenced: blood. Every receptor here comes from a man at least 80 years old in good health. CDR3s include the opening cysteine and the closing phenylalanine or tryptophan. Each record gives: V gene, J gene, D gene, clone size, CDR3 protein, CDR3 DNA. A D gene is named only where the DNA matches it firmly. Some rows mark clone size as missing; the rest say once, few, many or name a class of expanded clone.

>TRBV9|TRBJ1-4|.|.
CASSVSGNYEKLFF
TGTGCCAGCAGCGTATCGGGGAACTATGAAAAACTGTTTTTT
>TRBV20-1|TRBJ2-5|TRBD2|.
CSARDVRRTSGSVGETQYF
TGCAGTGCTAGAGATGTACGGAGGACTAGCGGGAGTGTTGGAGAGACCCAGTACTTC
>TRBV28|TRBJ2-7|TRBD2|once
CASSPTAGGRYEQYF
TGTGCCAGCAGTCCCACGGCGGGAGGCAGATATGAGCAGTACTTC
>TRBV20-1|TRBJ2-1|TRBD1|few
CSARAIPSPGQGPYNEQFF
TGCAGTGCTAGGGCTATACCCTCTCCGGGACAGGGACCCTACAATGAGCAGTTCTTC
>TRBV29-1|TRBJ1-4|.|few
CSVATGNEKLFF
TGCAGCGTGGCGACAGGCAATGAAAAACTGTTTTTT
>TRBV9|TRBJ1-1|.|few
CASSVTEYTEAFF
TGTGCCAGCAGCGTGACAGAATACACTGAAGCTTTCTTT
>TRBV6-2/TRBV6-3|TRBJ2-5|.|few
CASSSGTRSGTQYF
TGTGCCAGCAGCTCCGGGACCAGAAGTGGGACCCAGTACTTC
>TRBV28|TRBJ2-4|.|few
CASSLRDLAKNIQYF
TGTGCCAGCAGTTTGCGAGACCTAGCCAAAAACATTCAGTACTTC
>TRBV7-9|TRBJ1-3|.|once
CASSLEATDSGNTIYF
TGTGCCAGCAGCTTAGAGGCGACAGACTCTGGAAACACCATATATTTT
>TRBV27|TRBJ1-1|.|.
CASSRPEGTEAFF
TGTGCCAGCAGCCGCCCGGAGGGGACTGAAGCTTTCTTT
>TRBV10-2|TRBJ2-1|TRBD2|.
CASSEIAGGRGEQFF
TGCGCCAGCAGTGAGATTGCGGGAGGGCGTGGTGAGCAGTTCTTC
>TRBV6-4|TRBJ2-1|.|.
CASSDLWDNEQFF
TGTGCCAGCAGTGACCTTTGGGACAATGAGCAGTTCTTC
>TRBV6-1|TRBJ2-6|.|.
CASRTYSGANVLTF
TGTGCCAGCAGGACCTACTCTGGGGCCAACGTCCTGACTTTC
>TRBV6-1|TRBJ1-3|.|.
CASSGGRAGNTIYF
TGTGCCAGCAGTGGAGGCAGAGCTGGAAACACCATATATTTT
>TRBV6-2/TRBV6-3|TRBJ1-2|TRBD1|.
CASSWTGLDGYTF
TGTGCCAGCAGTTGGACAGGGTTGGATGGCTACACCTTC
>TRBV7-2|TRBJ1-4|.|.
CASSPGGGTAEKLFF
TGTGCCAGCAGCCCCGGTGGGGGGACCGCTGAAAAACTGTTTTTT
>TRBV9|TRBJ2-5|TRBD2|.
CASSVDVTSDDNEQYF
TGTGCCAGCAGCGTAGATGTGACTAGCGACGACAATGAGCAGTACTTC
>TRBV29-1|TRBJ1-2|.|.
CSVEEWGRGSGYTF
TGCAGCGTTGAAGAATGGGGGAGAGGCTCTGGCTACACCTTC
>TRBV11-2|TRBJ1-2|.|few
CASSYQYRDYGYTF
TGTGCCAGCAGCTACCAATACAGGGACTATGGCTACACCTTC
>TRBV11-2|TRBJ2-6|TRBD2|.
CASSLHGTSSLSGANVLTF
TGTGCCAGCAGTCTACACGGGACTAGCTCCCTCTCTGGGGCCAACGTCCTGACTTTC
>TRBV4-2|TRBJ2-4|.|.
CASSQSVRMEQYF
TGTGCCAGCAGCCAGTCAGTTAGAATGGAGCAGTACTTC
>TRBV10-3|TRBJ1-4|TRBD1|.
CASIPDGLFRGKLFF
TGTGCCTCCATCCCCGACGGCCTTTTCAGGGGGAAACTGTTTTTT
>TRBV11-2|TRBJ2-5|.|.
CASSHPGMGETQYF
TGTGCCAGCAGCCATCCAGGGATGGGGGAGACCCAGTACTTC
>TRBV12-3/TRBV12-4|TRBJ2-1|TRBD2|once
CASIVSGRSYNEPFF
TGTGCCAGCATTGTTAGCGGGAGAAGCTACAATGAGCCGTTCTTC
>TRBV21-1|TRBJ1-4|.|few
CASSSWRSEKLFF
TGTGCCAGCAGCAGCTGGAGGAGCGAAAAACTGTTTTTT
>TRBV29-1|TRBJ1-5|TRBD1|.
CSALTGVASQPQHF
TGCAGCGCCCTCACAGGGGTGGCAAGTCAGCCCCAGCATTTT
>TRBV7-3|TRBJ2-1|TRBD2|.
CAGSLTLAGLNERFF
TGTGCCGGCAGCTTAACACTAGCGGGCCTCAATGAGCGGTTCTTC
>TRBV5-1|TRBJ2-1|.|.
CASGVGTWGEYEQFF
TGCGCCAGCGGCGTCGGGACATGGGGCGAATATGAGCAGTTCTTC
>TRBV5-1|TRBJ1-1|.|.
CASSLNLPGPRTTMNTEAFF
TGCGCCAGCAGCTTGAATCTGCCGGGACCCCGAACCACCATGAACACTGAAGCTTTCTTT
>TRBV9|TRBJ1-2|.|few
CAGGQRTGGYGYTF
TGTGCCGGGGGTCAGAGGACCGGAGGCTATGGCTACACCTTC
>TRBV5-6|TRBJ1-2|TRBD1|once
CASSANQGAANYGYTF
TGTGCCAGCAGCGCTAATCAGGGGGCTGCTAACTATGGCTACACCTTC
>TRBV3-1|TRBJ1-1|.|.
CASSLILGQNTEAFF
TGTGCCAGCAGTCTAATCTTGGGACAAAACACTGAAGCTTTCTTT
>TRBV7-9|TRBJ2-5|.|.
CASSLGLSRPQYF
TGTGCCAGCAGCTTAGGACTGTCCAGGCCCCAGTACTTC
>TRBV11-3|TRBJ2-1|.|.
CASSVEWGHEQFF
TGTGCCAGCAGCGTAGAGTGGGGGCATGAGCAGTTCTTC
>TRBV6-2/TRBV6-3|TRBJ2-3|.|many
CASSYGGSDTQYF
TGTGCCAGCAGTTACGGAGGCAGTGATACGCAGTATTTT
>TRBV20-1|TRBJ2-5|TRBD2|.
CSAPSSGTSGSNEQYF
TGCAGTGCACCCAGTTCGGGGACTAGCGGGAGTAATGAGCAGTACTTC
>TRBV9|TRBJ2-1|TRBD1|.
CASSSRQGGNEQFF
TGTGCCAGCAGCTCCCGACAGGGCGGCAATGAGCAGTTCTTC
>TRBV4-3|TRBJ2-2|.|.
CASSQVWGTGELFF
TGCGCCAGCAGCCAAGTTTGGGGGACCGGGGAGCTGTTTTTT
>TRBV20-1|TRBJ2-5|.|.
CSALKETQYF
TGCAGTGCACTCAAAGAGACCCAGTACTTC
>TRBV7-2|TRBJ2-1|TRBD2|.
CASSTPRERGSYNEQFF
TGTGCCAGCAGCACCCCCCGGGAGCGGGGGTCTTACAATGAGCAGTTCTTC
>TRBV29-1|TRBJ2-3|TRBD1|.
CSVVATGNTDTQYF
TGCAGCGTTGTAGCGACAGGGAACACAGATACGCAGTATTTT
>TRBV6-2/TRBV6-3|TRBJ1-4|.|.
CASSSGYRLNEKLFF
TGTGCCAGCTCGTCGGGGTACAGACTGAATGAAAAACTGTTTTTT